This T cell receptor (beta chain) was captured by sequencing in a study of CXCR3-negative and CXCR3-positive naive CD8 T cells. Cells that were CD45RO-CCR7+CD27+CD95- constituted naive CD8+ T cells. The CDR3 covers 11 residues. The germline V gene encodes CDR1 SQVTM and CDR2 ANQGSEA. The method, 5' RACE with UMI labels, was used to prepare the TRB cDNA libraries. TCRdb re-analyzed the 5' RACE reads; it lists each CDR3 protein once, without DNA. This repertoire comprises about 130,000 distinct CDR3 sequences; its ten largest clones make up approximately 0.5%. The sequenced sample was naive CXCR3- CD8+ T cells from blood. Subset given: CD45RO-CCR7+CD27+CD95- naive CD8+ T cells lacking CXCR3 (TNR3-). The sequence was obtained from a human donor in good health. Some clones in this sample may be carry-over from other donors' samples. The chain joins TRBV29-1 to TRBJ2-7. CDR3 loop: CSATFGYEQYF.